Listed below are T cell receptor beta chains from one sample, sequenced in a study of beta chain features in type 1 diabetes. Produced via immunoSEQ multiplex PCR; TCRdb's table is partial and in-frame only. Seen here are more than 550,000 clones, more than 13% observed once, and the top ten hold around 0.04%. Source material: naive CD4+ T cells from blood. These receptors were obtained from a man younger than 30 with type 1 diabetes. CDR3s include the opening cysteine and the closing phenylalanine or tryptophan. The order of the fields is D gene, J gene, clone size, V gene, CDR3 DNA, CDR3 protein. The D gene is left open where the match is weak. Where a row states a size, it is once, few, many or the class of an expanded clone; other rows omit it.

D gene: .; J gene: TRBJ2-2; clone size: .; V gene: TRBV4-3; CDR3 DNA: TGCGCCAGCAGCCAAGAATCCCGCCAGCGGGCGAACACCGGGGAGCTGTTTTTT; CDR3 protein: CASSQESRQRANTGELFF
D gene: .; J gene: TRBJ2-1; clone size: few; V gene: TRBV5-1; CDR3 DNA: TGCGCCAGCAGCTCGCAAAGGGGTGATGAGCAGTTCTTC; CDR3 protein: CASSSQRGDEQFF
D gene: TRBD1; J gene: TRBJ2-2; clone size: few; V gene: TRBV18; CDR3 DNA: TGTGCCAGCTCACCCCGACAGGGAGTGAACACCGGGGAGCTGTTTTTT; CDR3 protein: CASSPRQGVNTGELFF
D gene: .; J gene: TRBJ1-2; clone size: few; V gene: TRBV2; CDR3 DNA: TGTGCCAGTTCTTCCACAGAGTATGGCTACACCTTC; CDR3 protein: CASSSTEYGYTF
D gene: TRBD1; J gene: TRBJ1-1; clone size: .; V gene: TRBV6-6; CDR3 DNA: TGTGCCAGCAGTTACAATTTGGACAGGGAAACTGAAGCTTTCTTT; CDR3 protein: CASSYNLDRETEAFF
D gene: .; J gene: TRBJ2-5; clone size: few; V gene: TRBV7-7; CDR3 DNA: TGTGCTAGCAGCTTGGGGCGGTCTAGCCTAGAGACCCAGTACTTC; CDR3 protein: CASSLGRSSLETQYF
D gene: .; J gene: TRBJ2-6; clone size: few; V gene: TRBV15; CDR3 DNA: TGTGCCACCAGCGGCACGGGGGTCCTCGCGGCCAACGTCCTGACTTTC; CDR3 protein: CATSGTGVLAANVLTF
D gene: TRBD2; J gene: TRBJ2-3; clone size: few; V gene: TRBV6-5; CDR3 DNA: TGTGCCAGCAGTTACAGACTAGCGGGGGCAGATACGCAGTATTTT; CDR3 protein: CASSYRLAGADTQYF
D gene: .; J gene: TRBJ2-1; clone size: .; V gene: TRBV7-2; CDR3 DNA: TGTGCCAGCAGGTTCGGGCAGGGGACAACGAATGAGCAGTTCTTC; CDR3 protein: CASRFGQGTTNEQFF
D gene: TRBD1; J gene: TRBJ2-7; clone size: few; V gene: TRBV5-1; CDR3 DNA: TGCGCCAGCAGCTTTTGGACAGGCTCCTACGAGCAGTACTTC; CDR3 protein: CASSFWTGSYEQYF
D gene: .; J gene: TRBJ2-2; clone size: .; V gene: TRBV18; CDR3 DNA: TGTGCCAGCTCACCGAACGAGGGACACTTAACCCCCGGGGAGCTGTTTTTT; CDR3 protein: CASSPNEGHLTPGELFF
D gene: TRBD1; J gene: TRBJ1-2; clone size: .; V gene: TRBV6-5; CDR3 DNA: TGTGCCAGCAGTTACGGGACAGGGGATCCGAGCGGCTACACCTTC; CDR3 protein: CASSYGTGDPSGYTF
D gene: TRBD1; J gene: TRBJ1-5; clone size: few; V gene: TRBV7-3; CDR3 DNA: TGTGCCAGCAGCGGAACGGGACAGGGGGATCAGCCCCAGCATTTT; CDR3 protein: CASSGTGQGDQPQHF
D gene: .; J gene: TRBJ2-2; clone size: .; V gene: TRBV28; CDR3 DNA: TGTGCCAGCAGTCTTGGACAGCCCACCGGGGAGCTGTTTTTT; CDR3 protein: CASSLGQPTGELFF
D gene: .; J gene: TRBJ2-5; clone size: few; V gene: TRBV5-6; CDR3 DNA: TGTGCCAGCAGCTCGTACGAGACCCAGTACTTC; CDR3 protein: CASSSYETQYF
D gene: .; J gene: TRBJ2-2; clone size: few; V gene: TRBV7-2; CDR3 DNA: TGTGCCAGCAGCTTAAGCACCGGGGAGCTGTTTTTT; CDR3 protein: CASSLSTGELFF
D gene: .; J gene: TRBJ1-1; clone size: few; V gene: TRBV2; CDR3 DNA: TGTGCCAGCAGTGAGAGACAGCCAAACACTGAAGCTTTCTTT; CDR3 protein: CASSERQPNTEAFF
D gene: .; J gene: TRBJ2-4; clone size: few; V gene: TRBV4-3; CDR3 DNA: TGCGCCAGCAGCCAAGACTCAGCGGCCAAAAACATTCAGTACTTC; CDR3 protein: CASSQDSAAKNIQYF
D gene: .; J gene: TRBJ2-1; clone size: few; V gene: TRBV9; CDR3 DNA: TGTGCCAGCAGCGTAACAGAGGGCTCCTACAATGAGCAGTTCTTC; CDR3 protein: CASSVTEGSYNEQFF
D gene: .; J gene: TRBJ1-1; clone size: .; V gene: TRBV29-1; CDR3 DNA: TGCAGCGGGTTGGGGGGAGGAAACACTGAAGCTTTCTTT; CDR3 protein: CSGLGGGNTEAFF
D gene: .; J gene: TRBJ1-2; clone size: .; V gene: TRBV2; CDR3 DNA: TGTGCCAGCAGTGAAGGAGGGGCTGGCTACACCTTC; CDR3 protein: CASSEGGAGYTF
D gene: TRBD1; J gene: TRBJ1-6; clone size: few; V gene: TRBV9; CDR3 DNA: TGTGCCAGCAGCGTAGACGGACAGGGGCGATCACCCCTCCACTTT; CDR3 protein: CASSVDGQGRSPLHF
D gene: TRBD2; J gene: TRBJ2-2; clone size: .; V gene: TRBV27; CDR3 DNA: TGTGCCAGCAGCGGGACTAGCGGGAGTTTCGTAGCGAACACCGGGGAGCTGTTTTTT; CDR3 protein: CASSGTSGSFVANTGELFF
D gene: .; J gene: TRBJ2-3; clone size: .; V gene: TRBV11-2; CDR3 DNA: TGTGCCAGCAGCTCCTACGGGACAGATACGCAGTATTTT; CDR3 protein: CASSSYGTDTQYF
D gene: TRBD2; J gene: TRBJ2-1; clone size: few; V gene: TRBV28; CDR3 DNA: TGTGCCAGCACCCTGATTTGGGCGGGAGGGCATGAGCAGTTCTTC; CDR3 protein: CASTLIWAGGHEQFF
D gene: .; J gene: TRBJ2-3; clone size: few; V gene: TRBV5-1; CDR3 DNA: TGCGCCAGCAGAGCCGAACCGTTAAGCACAGATACGCAGTATTTT; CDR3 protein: CASRAEPLSTDTQYF
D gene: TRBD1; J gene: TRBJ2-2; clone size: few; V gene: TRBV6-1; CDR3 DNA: TGTGCCAGCAGTGAAAGTGAGGGACAGGCGACCGGGGAGCTGTTTTTT; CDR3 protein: CASSESEGQATGELFF